This T cell receptor (beta chain) was recovered during a study of blood T cell repertoires in COVID-19. Study details: In each case, the material was cDNA or gDNA derived from T cells, B-cell-depleted T cells, or PBMCs.

The CDR3 sequence is 12 residues long. Germline V gives CDR1 MDHEN, CDR2 SYDVKM. Trimming pared 0 bases from V and 8 bases from J, leaving 7 bases between. Produced via immunoSEQ multiplex PCR; TCRdb's table is partial and in-frame only. Of tens of thousands of clones in the sample, around three quarters are singletons; the top ten hold less than 40%. This clonotype originated in a woman in her 70s with acute or convalescent COVID-19. J is TRBJ1-2 and V is TRBV28; D is uncertain. The sample taken for sequencing was peripheral blood. CDR3 coding DNA: TGTGCCAGCAGTTTATGGGTCGAGGGCTACACCTTC. Translation gives CASSLWVEGYTF.